One and the same sample provided the 29 T cell receptor beta chains below, sequenced in a study of post-analysis software for immune sequencing data. General study results and limits: A few TRBV segments occurring more often in patients than controls included TRBV5-6, TRBV5-1 and TRBV20-1.

Each TCR beta cDNA library carried unique molecular identifiers. TCRdb processed the PCR reads anew with MiXCR; each CDR3 protein has one entry. In the table there are 820,000 or so distinct CDR3 sequences, 53% of which are singletons. The antigens for these receptors are not known. Input material: blood. These receptors were taken from a girl under 18 with multiple sclerosis.

V usage is TRBV5-1 and J usage is TRBJ2-5; D assignment may be TRBD1 or TRBD2 (5 bases each). CDR3 length: 15 amino acids. The V gene's germline CDR1 is SGHRS and CDR2 YFSETQ. Deletions cut 0 bases from V and 4 bases from J, with 13 bases between. The CDR3 is CASSLVPGTGETQYF. CDR3 nucleotide sequence: TGCGCCAGCAGCTTGGTCCCAGGGACGGGAGAGACCCAGTACTTC.

The chain combines TRBV29-1 with TRBJ2-5; D gene uncertain. V was shortened by 4 bases and J by 5 bases, with 14 bases between the two germline ends. Germline CDR1 SQVTM, CDR2 ANQGSEA. The CDR3 extends over 13 amino acids. The CDR3 reads CSVVGFPQETQYF. As DNA, the CDR3 is TGCAGCGTTGTGGGGTTCCCACAGGAGACCCAGTACTTC.

The V gene is TRBV5-1, the J gene TRBJ2-1; 7 positions agree with TRBD1. J lost 7 bases, V lost 4 bases, and 11 bases had no gene match. The CDR3 runs to 15 residues. Germline-derived CDR1 and CDR2 are SGHRS and YFSETQ. CDR3 sequence reads: CASSPRQGVVNEQFF. CDR3 bases: TGCGCCAGCAGCCCCAGACAGGGCGTGGTGAATGAGCAGTTCTTC.

The rearrangement joins TRBV12-3 or TRBV12-4 to TRBJ1-1, with a weak D call TRBD1 (5 bases). CDR3 length: 15 residues. The V end lost 2 bases, the J end lost 1 base, and 11 bases lay between the germline ends. CDR3 DNA: TGTGCCAGCAGTTTATCCCCAGGGCCGAACACTGAAGCTTTCTTT. Encoded protein: CASSLSPGPNTEAFF.

The chain links TRBV20-1 to TRBJ2-5; 8 bases agree with TRBD1. The germline V gene encodes CDR1 DFQATT and CDR2 SNEGSKA (reference sequence). V dropped 2 bases and J dropped 5; count of bases not matched to a gene: 13. This CDR3 region has 16 residues. For the CDR3, the DNA is TGCAGTGCTAGAAAGATTGGCAGGGGGCGAGGGGAGACCCAGTACTTC. Translated: CSARKIGRGRGETQYF.

This clonotype appeared a few times. The chain employs TRBV6-5 and TRBJ2-7, with TRBD2 matching 7 bases. CDR1 is MNHEY, CDR2 SVGAGI, per germline. There are 14 residues in the CDR3. The ends lost 2 bases at V and 2 bases at J; junction bases unmatched: 3. CDR3 amino acids: CASSYSGTTYEQYF. DNA for the CDR3: TGTGCCAGCAGTTACAGCGGGACGACCTACGAGCAGTACTTC.

The chain combines TRBV2 with TRBJ1-5, with 10 bases aligning to TRBD1. This CDR3 is built from 14 residues. V gave up 10 bases and J gave up 5 bases; unmatched junction bases: 8. From germline, CDR1 is SNHLY and CDR2 FYNNEI. CDR3 sequence (DNA): TGTGCCACCAAATCCGGGACAGGGGATCAGCCCCAGCATTTT. It encodes CATKSGTGDQPQHF.

The chain joins TRBV20-1 to TRBJ2-1; D perhaps matches TRBD2 (7 bases). Germline V CDR1 and CDR2: DFQATT, SNEGSKA (reference sequence). Trimming pared 6 bases from V and 4 bases from J, leaving 16 bases between. This CDR3 is 14 amino acids long. The CDR3 reads CSATRGGLYNEQFF. CDR3 bases: TGCAGTGCCACAAGGGGGGGTCTGTACAATGAGCAGTTCTTC.

In regard to this clonotype: This may come from a read error, since a much larger clone is one base off. The V gene is TRBV5-6, the J gene TRBJ2-1; D call uncertain. With the DNA end fitting TRBJ2-7 better, the J assignment may be wrong. The CDR3 spans 16 residues. CDR1 is SGHDT, CDR2 YYEEEE, per germline. The CDR3 sequence is CASSFSADASYNEQYF. The CDR3 DNA follows: TGTGCCAGCAGCTTCTCAGCAGACGCCTCCTACAATGAGCAGTACTTC.

The gene calls are TRBV20-1 and TRBJ2-7; 7 bases are a match to TRBD2. This CDR3 spans 14 amino acids. J was trimmed by 5 bases and V by 1 base; bases with no gene match: 8. CDR1 DFQATT and CDR2 SNEGSKA come from the germline V gene (reference sequence). As DNA, the CDR3 is TGCAGTGCTAGAGTAAACGGGAGGTCAAACGAGCAGTACTTC. This translates into CSARVNGRSNEQYF.

V gene TRBV5-1 combines with J gene TRBJ2-3, with 7 bases fitting TRBD2. Germline V gene lookup returns CDR1 SGHRS and CDR2 YFSETQ. The CDR3 spans 14 residues. J gave up 2 bases and V 4 bases, and 4 bases lay outside the gene matches. The CDR3 nucleotides read TGCGCCAGCAGCGGGGACTACACCACAGATACGCAGTATTTT. The encoded protein is CASSGDYTTDTQYF.

The sample holds a few counts of this clonotype. This rearrangement joins TRBV3-1 to TRBJ2-7; D is perhaps TRBD2 (6 bases). From germline, CDR1 is LGHDT and CDR2 YNNKEL (reference sequence). The CDR3 is 15 amino acids. Trimming took off 4 bases at V and 3 bases at J, with 16 bases between the two ends. The CDR3: CASSLRDWGDYEQYF. The CDR3 nucleotides are TGTGCCAGCAGCCTAAGGGACTGGGGGGACTACGAGCAGTACTTC.

The chain employs TRBV7-3 and TRBJ2-7; D is perhaps TRBD1 or TRBD2 (5 bases each). V was clipped by 5 bases and J by 6 bases, with 14 bases between them. The CDR3 contains 13 residues. Germline CDR1 and CDR2: SGHTA and FQGTGA. This chain's CDR3 is CASSHRGNGEQYF. The CDR3 DNA reads TGTGCCAGCAGCCACCGGGGCAATGGCGAGCAGTACTTC. The full variable domain, its missing parts supplied by reference TRBV7-3 and TRBJ2-7, is GAGVSQTPSNKVTEKGKYVELRCDPISGHTALYWYRQSLGQGPEFLIYFQGTGAADDSGLPNDRFFAVRPEGSVSTLKIQRTERGDSAVYLCASSHRGNGEQYFGPGTRLTVT.

This chain links TRBV4-2 with TRBJ1-2; 10 bases map to TRBD1. The CDR3 has 15 amino acids. The junction had 3 bases not matched to a gene; V was cut back by 0 bases and J by 5 bases. CDR1 and CDR2 (germline): LGHNA, YNFKEQ. CDR3 bases: TGTGCCAGCAGCCAAGACGGGACAGGGGATTATGGCTACACCTTC. This translates into CASSQDGTGDYGYTF.

The chain combines TRBV20-1 with TRBJ2-1, with D maybe TRBD2 (5 bases). V shed 3 bases and J shed 1 base, with 16 bases lying between them. The CDR3 spans 16 residues. Germline loops: CDR1 DFQATT, CDR2 SNEGSKA (reference sequence). The CDR3 sequence is CSASLRGSLSYNEQFF. CDR3 sequence (DNA): TGCAGTGCTAGTCTCCGAGGGAGCCTGTCCTACAATGAGCAGTTCTTC.

The chain has TRBV6-5 and TRBJ2-3; 13 bases match TRBD2. This CDR3 is built from 15 residues. Germline CDR1 MNHEY, CDR2 SVGAGI. After removal of 7 bases from V and 4 bases from J, the junction contained 5 bases not matched to a gene. The CDR3 bases are TGTGCCAGCAAACTAGCGGGAGGGCCCGCAGATACGCAGTATTTT. It specifies CASKLAGGPADTQYF.

The genes are TRBV29-1 and TRBJ1-1, with a possible D match to TRBD1 (5 bases). CDR1 SQVTM and CDR2 ANQGSEA come from the germline V gene. Trimming took 5 bases from V and 5 from J, leaving 12 bases between them. This CDR3 is built from 12 residues. The chain's CDR3 is CSVQGWITEAFF. For the CDR3, the DNA is TGCAGCGTTCAGGGCTGGATAACTGAAGCTTTCTTT.

The chain combines TRBV20-1 with TRBJ2-7, with 8 bases identical to TRBD2. The V gene's germline CDR1 is DFQATT and CDR2 SNEGSKA (reference sequence). The CDR3 is 14 amino acids. After removal of 0 bases from V and 3 bases from J, the junction contained 4 bases not matched to a gene. Here the CDR3 reads CSARDVAGRYEQYF. CDR3 in DNA: TGCAGTGCTAGAGATGTAGCGGGGCGCTACGAGCAGTACTTC.

This clonotype was counted a few times. The chain is built from TRBV6-6 and TRBJ2-7; 9 positions match TRBD2. Germline trimming cut 4 bases from V and 2 bases from J; bases unmatched to any gene: 6. Germline lookup yields CDR1 MNHNY and CDR2 SVGAGI (reference sequence). The CDR3 consists of 15 residues. For the CDR3, the DNA is TGTGCCAGCAGTTCCGAGACTAGCGGACCCTACGAGCAGTACTTC. This codes for CASSSETSGPYEQYF.

This clonotype was counted between two and nine times. This rearrangement joins TRBV6-5 to TRBJ2-7, with 8 bases that match TRBD2. Germline V gives CDR1 MNHEY, CDR2 SVGAGI. V shed 4 bases, J shed 3 bases, and the junction held 5 bases outside the gene matches. CDR3 length equals 14 residues. CDR3 DNA sequence: TGTGCCAGCAGTTCCGTAGCGGGAAGCTACGAGCAGTACTTC. Translation: CASSSVAGSYEQYF.

The V gene is TRBV19, the J gene TRBJ2-1; 8 positions match TRBD2. V trimming: 1 base; J trimming: 3 bases; junction bases outside the gene matches: 5. The germline V gene encodes CDR1 LNHDA and CDR2 SQIVND (reference sequence). This CDR3 is built from 16 residues. CDR3 bases: TGTGCCAGTAGTATAGGCGAGAGCGGGAGCTACAATGAGCAGTTCTTC. Protein: CASSIGESGSYNEQFF.

This chain connects TRBV29-1 to TRBJ1-5; 8 bases fit TRBD1. Looked up from germline, CDR1 is SQVTM and CDR2 is ANQGSEA. V shed 4 bases, J shed 6 bases, and the junction held 5 bases outside the gene matches. This CDR3 is built from 13 residues. DNA of the CDR3: TGCAGCGTTGGGACAGGGCGAACTCAGCCCCAGCATTTT. It specifies CSVGTGRTQPQHF.

V usage is TRBV5-1 and J usage is TRBJ2-5, with 11 bases lining up with TRBD2. The CDR3 consists of 16 residues. V was pared by 4 bases and J by 5 bases, with 10 bases of the junction left unmatched. Germline loops: CDR1 SGHRS, CDR2 YFSETQ. The CDR3 region has the DNA TGCGCCAGCAGCGTCAATCCTAGCGGGAGGACGGAGACCCAGTACTTC. Its translation is CASSVNPSGRTETQYF.

The CDR3 protein is CSVATSGSMYEQYF. The CDR3 DNA reads as TGCAGCGTAGCGACTAGCGGGAGTATGTACGAGCAGTACTTC. The J gene is TRBJ2-4, the V gene TRBV29-1; 12 nucleotides match TRBD2. The DNA end favors TRBJ2-7, so the J call may be wrong. CDR3 length equals 14 residues. Germline lookup yields CDR1 SQVTM and CDR2 ANQGSEA.

The chain links TRBV5-1 to TRBJ2-7, with D perhaps being TRBD1 or TRBD2 (6 bases each). This CDR3 has 15 residues. Per the germline V gene, CDR1 is SGHRS and CDR2 is YFSETQ. Trimming left V 3 bases short and J 0 bases short, with 13 bases between. CDR3 sequence reads: CASSSGAGSSYEQYF. The DNA for the CDR3 is TGCGCCAGCAGCTCGGGGGCGGGCAGCTCCTACGAGCAGTACTTC.

This clonotype was detected a few times. The genes are TRBV5-1 and TRBJ2-7; D remains ambiguous. With 0 bases removed from V and 0 bases from J, the gap between germline ends came to 16 bases. CDR3 length: 17 residues. The germline V gene has CDR1 SGHRS and CDR2 YFSETQ. The DNA of the CDR3 is TGCGCCAGCAGCTTGGATAATATGACGACTTACTCCTACGAGCAGTACTTC. It yields the protein CASSLDNMTTYSYEQYF.

A single count supports this clonotype. The chain has TRBV9 and TRBJ2-7; 8 positions match TRBD2. J was trimmed by 4 bases and V by 0 bases; bases with no gene match: 6. Germline values: CDR1 SGDLS, CDR2 YYNGEE. CDR3 length equals 15 residues. The CDR3 sequence is CASSVAPLAEYEQYF. In DNA, the CDR3 is TGTGCCAGCAGCGTAGCTCCACTAGCGGAATACGAGCAGTACTTC.

The V and J genes are TRBV7-6 and TRBJ1-1; 8 positions match TRBD1. Germline CDR1 is SGHVS and CDR2 is FNYEAQ. V was pared by 5 bases and J by 0 bases, with 5 bases of the junction left unmatched. This CDR3 is 15 amino acids long. The CDR3 DNA reads TGTGCCAGCAGCCTGACAGGGGACTTGAACACTGAAGCTTTCTTT. It yields the protein CASSLTGDLNTEAFF.

This clonotype appeared a few times. The chain has TRBV12-3 or TRBV12-4 and TRBJ2-1; no definite D call. CDR3 length: 12 residues. The V and J ends lost 5 bases and 4 bases respectively, with 6 bases between them. This CDR3 reads CASSSEYNEQFF. The CDR3 nucleotides read TGTGCCAGCAGTAGCGAATACAATGAGCAGTTCTTC.